This T cell receptor beta chain stems from a study of T cell changes during pregnancy in multiple sclerosis. V shed 2 bases, J shed 8 bases, and the junction held 6 bases outside the gene matches. The CDR3 runs to 15 residues. CDR1 is MRHNA, CDR2 SNTAGT, per germline. The protocol was immunoSEQ multiplex PCR, while the TCRdb copy is restricted to in-frame clones and leaves out a portion. The sample yields about 41,000 clones, roughly nine tenths seen once. This clonotype was sampled from a female donor with multiple sclerosis, enrolled in a pregnancy study. The chain carries TRBV6-4 and TRBJ2-3, with 11 positions matching TRBD2. This specimen consisted of CD8+ T cells from peripheral blood mononuclear cells, obtained in the third trimester of pregnancy. CDR3 sequence (DNA): TGTGCCAGCAGTGACGGTAGCGGGAGGGCTGGTACGCAGTATTTT. Its protein is CASSDGSGRAGTQYF.